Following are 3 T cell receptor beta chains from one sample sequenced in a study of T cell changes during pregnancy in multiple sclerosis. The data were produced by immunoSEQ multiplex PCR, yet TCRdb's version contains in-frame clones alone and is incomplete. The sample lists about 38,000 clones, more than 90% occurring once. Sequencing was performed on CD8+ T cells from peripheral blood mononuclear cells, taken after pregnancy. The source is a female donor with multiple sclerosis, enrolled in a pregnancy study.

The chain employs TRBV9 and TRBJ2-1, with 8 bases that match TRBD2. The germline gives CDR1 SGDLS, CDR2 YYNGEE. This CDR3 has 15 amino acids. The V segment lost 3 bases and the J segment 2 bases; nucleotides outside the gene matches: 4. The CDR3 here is CASSDSGGTYNEQFF. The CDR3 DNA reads TGTGCCAGCAGCGACAGCGGGGGCACCTACAATGAGCAGTTCTTC.

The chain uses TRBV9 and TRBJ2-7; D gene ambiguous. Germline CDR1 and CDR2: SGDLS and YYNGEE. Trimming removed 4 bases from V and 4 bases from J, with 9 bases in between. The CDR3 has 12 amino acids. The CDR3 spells CASSPDTYEQYF. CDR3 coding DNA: TGTGCCAGCAGCCCCGACACATACGAGCAGTACTTC.

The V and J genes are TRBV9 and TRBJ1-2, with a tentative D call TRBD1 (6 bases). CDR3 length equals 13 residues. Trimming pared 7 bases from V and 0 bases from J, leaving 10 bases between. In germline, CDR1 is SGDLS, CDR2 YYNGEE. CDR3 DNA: TGTGCCAGCGGGACACCAACTAACTATGGCTACACCTTC. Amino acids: CASGTPTNYGYTF.